The 7 T cell receptor beta chains listed next were all sequenced from one sample in a study of shared clonotypes between healthy human individuals. Assay: immunoSEQ multiplex PCR; the TCRdb copy retains only in-frame clones and omits some. This sample carries roughly 2 million clones, about 95% of them seen once, and the ten largest clones take roughly 1%. Naive CD8 cells were CD45RO-negative, positively selected for CCR7, excluding terminally differentiated effector memory CD45RA+ cells. What was sequenced was naive CD8+ T cells sorted from blood. Every receptor here comes from a man aged 18-30 years in good health.

The chain carries TRBV11-2 and TRBJ2-1; 7 bases fit TRBD1. CDR3 length: 15 amino acids. The J segment lost 4 bases and the V segment lost 3 bases, leaving 6 bases of the junction unmatched. In germline, CDR1 is SGHAT, CDR2 FQNNGV. CDR3 bases: TGTGCCAGCAGCTTTCTTCGGGACAGTTACAATGAGCAGTTCTTC. Translation: CASSFLRDSYNEQFF.

The genes are TRBV4-3 and TRBJ2-1, with D unclear. This CDR3 has 17 amino acids. Trimming left V 0 bases short and J 4 bases short, with 16 bases between. Germline V CDR1 and CDR2: LGHNA, YSLEER. DNA of the CDR3: TGCGCCAGCAGCCAAGATGGTGAAGGAAAAAAATACAATGAGCAGTTCTTC. Translating it yields CASSQDGEGKKYNEQFF.

In its sample, this clone was seen once. The gene calls are TRBV4-1 and TRBJ1-3; TRBD1 matches at 7 bases. Trimming cost V 1 base and J 0 bases; bases outside gene matches: 6. CDR1 MGHRA and CDR2 YSYEKL come from the germline V gene. The CDR3 spans 17 residues. The CDR3 bases are TGCGCCAGCAGCCAAGGACCGGGACAGAACTCTGGAAACACCATATATTTT. It is translated as CASSQGPGQNSGNTIYF.

V is TRBV7-2 and J is TRBJ2-7; 10 nucleotides line up with TRBD1. Germline CDR1 reads SGHTA; CDR2 reads FQGNSA. Trimming cost V 4 bases and J 3 bases; bases outside gene matches: 6. CDR3 length: 15 amino acids. The CDR3 DNA follows: TGTGCCAGCAGCTCCCCCCGGACAGGGGGCTACGAGCAGTACTTC. Its protein is CASSSPRTGGYEQYF.

V is TRBV30 and J is TRBJ2-7; D ambiguous. Germline CDR1 is GTSNPN and CDR2 is SVGIG (reference sequence). The V and J ends lost 1 base and 2 bases respectively, with 9 bases between them. This CDR3 has 13 residues. Written as DNA, the CDR3 is TGTGCCTGGAGTGGTGACCTTACCTACGAGCAGTACTTC. The encoded protein is CAWSGDLTYEQYF.

Remarks on this clone: The same CDR3 arises from other DNA sequences in this sample as well. The chain joins TRBV6-6 to TRBJ2-1, with D uncertain. CDR3 length equals 11 residues. Trimming removed 2 bases from V and 5 bases from J, with 1 base in between. Germline V gives CDR1 MNHNY, CDR2 SVGAGI (reference sequence). This chain's CDR3 is CASSYNNEQFF. The CDR3 DNA follows: TGTGCCAGCAGTTACAACAATGAGCAGTTCTTC.

This clone was observed a single time. V and J are TRBV27 and TRBJ1-2; possibly TRBD1 for D (6 bases). V gave up 1 base and J gave up 2 bases, with 11 bases separating them. Germline-derived CDR1 and CDR2 are MNHEY and SMNVEV (reference sequence). The CDR3 runs 15 residues. The CDR3 here is CASSLFRGANYGYTF. The CDR3 region has the DNA TGTGCCAGCAGTTTATTTCGGGGGGCGAACTATGGCTACACCTTC.